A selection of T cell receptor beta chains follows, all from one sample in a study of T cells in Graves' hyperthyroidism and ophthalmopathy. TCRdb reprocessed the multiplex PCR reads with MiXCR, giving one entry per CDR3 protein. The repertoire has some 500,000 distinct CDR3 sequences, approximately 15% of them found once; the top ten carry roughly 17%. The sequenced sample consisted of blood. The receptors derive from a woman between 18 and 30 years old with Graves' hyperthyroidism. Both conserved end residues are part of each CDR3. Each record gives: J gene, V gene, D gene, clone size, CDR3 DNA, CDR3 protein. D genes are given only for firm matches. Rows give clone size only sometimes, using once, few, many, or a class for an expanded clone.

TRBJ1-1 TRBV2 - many TGTGCCAGCAGTATGTGGATGAACACTGAAGCTTTCTTT CASSMWMNTEAFF
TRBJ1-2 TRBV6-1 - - TGTGCCAGCAGTGAATGGGGGGCCCATGGCTACACCTTC CASSEWGAHGYTF
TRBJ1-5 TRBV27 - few TGTGCCAGCAGTTTATCGGAAGGGGCGGCTCAGCCCCAGCATTTT CASSLSEGAAQPQHF
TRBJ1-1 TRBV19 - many TGTGCCAGTAGTTCTTCGGTGTTGGCTGAAGCTTTCTTT CASSSSVLAEAFF
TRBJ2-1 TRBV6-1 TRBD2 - TGTGCCAGCAGTGGAGATAGCGGGGCCTACAATGAGCAGTTCTTC CASSGDSGAYNEQFF
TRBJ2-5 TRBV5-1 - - TGCGCCAGCAGCCGCGCCCGGGACCTACAAGAGACCCAGTACTTC CASSRARDLQETQYF
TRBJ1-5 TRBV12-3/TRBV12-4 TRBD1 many TGTGCCAGCAGGATCGGACAGGGACATCAGCCCCAGCATTTT CASRIGQGHQPQHF
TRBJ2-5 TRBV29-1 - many TGCAGCGGCCGGGACCGTGTAAAAGAGACCCAGTACTTC CSGRDRVKETQYF
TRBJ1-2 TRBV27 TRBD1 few TGTGCCAGCAGTCCCGGACAGGGGTCCTGTGGCTACACCTTC CASSPGQGSCGYTF
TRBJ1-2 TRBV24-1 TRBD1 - TGTGCCACCAGTGATTCGTGGACAGGGAATGGCTACACCTTC CATSDSWTGNGYTF
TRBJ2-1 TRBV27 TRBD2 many TGTGCCACAAGGATAGCGGGAGGAGTCAATGAGCAGTTCTTC CATRIAGGVNEQFF
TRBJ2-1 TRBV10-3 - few TGTGCCATCAGTGAGTCGGGCAATGAGCAGTTCTTC CAISESGNEQFF
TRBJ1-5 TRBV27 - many TGTGCCAGCAGTAGAGGGACCGCGGGGCCCCAGCATTTT CASSRGTAGPQHF
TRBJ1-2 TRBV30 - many TGTGCCTGGAGTGCGCGGCTTACGAGCGGTGGTGGCTACACCTTC CAWSARLTSGGGYTF
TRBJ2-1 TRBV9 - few TGTGCCAGCAGCGTACGGGCGCAGTTCTTC CASSVRAQFF
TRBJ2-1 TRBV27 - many TGTGCCAGCAGTTTAGCGAGGACCGACAATGAGCAGTTCTTC CASSLARTDNEQFF